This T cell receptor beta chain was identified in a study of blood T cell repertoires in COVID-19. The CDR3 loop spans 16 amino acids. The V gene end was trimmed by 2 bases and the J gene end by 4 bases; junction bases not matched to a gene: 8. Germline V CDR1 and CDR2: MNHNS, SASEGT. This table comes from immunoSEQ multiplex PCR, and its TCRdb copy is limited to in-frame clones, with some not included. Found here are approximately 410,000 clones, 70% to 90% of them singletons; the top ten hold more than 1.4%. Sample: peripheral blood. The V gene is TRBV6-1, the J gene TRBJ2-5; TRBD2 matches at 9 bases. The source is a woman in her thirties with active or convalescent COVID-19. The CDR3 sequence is CASSENSGGLGETQYF. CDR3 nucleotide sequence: TGTGCCAGCAGTGAAAATAGCGGGGGCTTGGGAGAGACCCAGTACTTC.